This T cell receptor (beta chain) appears in the sequencing data of a study of CD8 T cells in ankylosing spondylitis. Findings and caveats of the study: Seemingly characteristic of ankylosing spondylitis blood was a TCR beta motif consisting of 7 or 8 highly homologous variants.

TCRdb processed the 5' RACE reads anew with MiXCR; each CDR3 protein has one entry. The repertoire holds about 190,000 distinct CDR3 sequences, with 10% to 15% as singletons. This clonotype was seen at least ten times. The antigen is not known. Germline V gene sequence: CDR1 LNHNV, CDR2 YYDKDF (reference sequence). The CDR3 is 16 residues long. The V gene end was trimmed by 0 bases and the J gene end by 6 bases; junction bases not matched to a gene: 7. The receptor was derived from a female donor with ankylosing spondylitis or in good health (not recorded which). Sequenced material: blood, either unsorted or a sorted T cell fraction (not recorded which). The chain couples TRBV15 to TRBJ2-2; 7 bases agree with TRBD2. As DNA, the CDR3 is TGTGCCACCAGCAGAGATACTAGCCGGGGGGCCGGGGAGCTGTTTTTT. Translation gives CATSRDTSRGAGELFF.